The present T cell receptor (beta chain) was sequenced within a study of regulatory T cells in long-lasting Graves disease. The time point: newly diagnosed GD, antithyroid drugs for less than 3 months. With RNA extracted from PBMCs as input, the TCR library was made. Building the TCR beta libraries relied on iRepertoire HTBI primers, and CDR3 regions underwent Arm-PCR. TCRdb re-analysed the multiplex PCR reads in MiXCR, keeping a single row per CDR3 protein. Of approximately 400,000 distinct CDR3 sequences detected, 14% to 15% appear once; the ten largest clones hold 16%. In regard to this clonotype: Its antigen is undetermined.

Overall study findings and caveats: Favored gene segments in persistent disease were TRBV28, TRBJ1-2 and TRBJ2-5. Shared public clonotypes totalled 2,741 in persistent patients, compared with about 930 in new patients.

The germline CDR1 and CDR2 sequences are SGHTA and FQGTGA. After removal of 5 bases from V and 1 base from J, the junction contained 10 bases not matched to a gene. The CDR3 consists of 18 residues. Another study also made use of these data, one on T cells in Graves' hyperthyroidism and ophthalmopathy. That source reports: The primer set for the first-round RT-PCR of the TCR CDR3 was HTBI. The model's output predicted ophthalmopathy at a median of about 6.5 months prior to onset.

This TCR derives from a woman aged 25 to 39 with Graves disease. The chain joins TRBV7-3 to TRBJ2-1, with 11 bases lining up with TRBD2. Sequenced material: peripheral blood mononuclear cells (PBMCs), taken at new diagnosis, from a patient treated with antithyroid drugs. The CDR3 DNA is TGTGCCAGCAGCCCTCAGACTAGCGGGATTGGATCCTACAATGAGCAGTTCTTC. Its translation is CASSPQTSGIGSYNEQFF. Together with reference TRBV7-3 and TRBJ2-1, the CDR3 gives the full variable domain: GAGVSQTPSNKVTEKGKYVELRCDPISGHTALYWYRQSLGQGPEFLIYFQGTGAADDSGLPNDRFFAVRPEGSVSTLKIQRTERGDSAVYLCASSPQTSGIGSYNEQFFGPGTRLTVL.